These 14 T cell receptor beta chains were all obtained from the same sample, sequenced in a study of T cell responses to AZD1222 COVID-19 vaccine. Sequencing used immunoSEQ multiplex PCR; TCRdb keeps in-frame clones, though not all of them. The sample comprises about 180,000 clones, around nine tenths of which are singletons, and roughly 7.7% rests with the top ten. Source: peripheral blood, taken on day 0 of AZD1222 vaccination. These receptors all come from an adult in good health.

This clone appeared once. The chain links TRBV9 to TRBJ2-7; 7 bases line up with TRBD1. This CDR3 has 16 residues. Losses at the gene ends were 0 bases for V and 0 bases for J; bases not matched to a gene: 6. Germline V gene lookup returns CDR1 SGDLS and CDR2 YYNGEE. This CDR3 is CASSVGGGSSSYEQYF. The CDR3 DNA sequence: TGTGCCAGCAGCGTAGGAGGGGGCTCGAGCTCCTACGAGCAGTACTTC.

The chain's CDR3 is CASRPDGSGYGYTF. The CDR3 DNA sequence: TGTGCCAGCAGACCCGACGGTTCTGGGTATGGCTACACCTTC. This chain links TRBV3-1 (or the pseudogene TRBV3-2) with TRBJ1-2; D gene unclear. Germline assignment: CDR1 LGHDT and CDR2 YNNKEL (reference sequence). The CDR3 totals 14 residues. V shed 6 bases and J shed 5 bases, with 16 bases lying between them.

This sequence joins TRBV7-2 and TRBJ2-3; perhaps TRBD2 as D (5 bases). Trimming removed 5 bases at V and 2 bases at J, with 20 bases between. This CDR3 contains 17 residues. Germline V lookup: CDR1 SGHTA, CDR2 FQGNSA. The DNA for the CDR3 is TGTGCCAGCAGCAGAGCGCGGGTAGGGTATTTCACAGATACGCAGTATTTT. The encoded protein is CASSRARVGYFTDTQYF.

As DNA, the CDR3 is TGTGCCAGCAGTCCAGGATGGGGGAGCTCCTACGAGCAGTACTTC. Translating it yields CASSPGWGSSYEQYF. The chain has TRBV28 and TRBJ2-7; the D call may be TRBD1 or TRBD2 (5 bases each). CDR1 MDHEN and CDR2 SYDVKM come from the germline V gene. The CDR3 is 15 residues long. The V gene lost 5 bases and the J gene lost 0 bases, with 14 bases spanning the gap. The full variable domain, in which reference TRBV28 and TRBJ2-7 provide the parts outside the CDR3, is DVKVTQSSRYLVKRTGEKVFLECVQDMDHENMFWYRQDPGLGLRLIYFSYDVKMKEKGDIPEGYSVSREKKERFSLILESASTNQTSMYLCASSPGWGSSYEQYFGPGTRLTVT.

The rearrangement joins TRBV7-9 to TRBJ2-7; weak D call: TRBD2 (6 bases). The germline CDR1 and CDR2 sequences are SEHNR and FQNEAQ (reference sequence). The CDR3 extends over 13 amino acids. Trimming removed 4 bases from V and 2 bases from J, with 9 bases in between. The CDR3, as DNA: TGTGCCAGCAGCTCAAAGCGGGCCTACGAGCAGTACTTC. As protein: CASSSKRAYEQYF.

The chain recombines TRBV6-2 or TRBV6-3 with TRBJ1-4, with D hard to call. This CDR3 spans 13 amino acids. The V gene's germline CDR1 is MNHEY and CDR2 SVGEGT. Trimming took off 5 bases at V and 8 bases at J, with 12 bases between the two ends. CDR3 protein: CASSHRTGEKLFF. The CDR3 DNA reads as TGTGCCAGCAGTCATCGGACCGGGGAAAAACTGTTTTTT.

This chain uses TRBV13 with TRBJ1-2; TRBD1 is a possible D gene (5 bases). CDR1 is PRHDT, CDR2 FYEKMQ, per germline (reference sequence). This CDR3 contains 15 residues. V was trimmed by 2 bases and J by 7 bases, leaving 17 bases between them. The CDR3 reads CASSLRSGKGTGYTF. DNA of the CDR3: TGTGCCAGCAGCTTACGGAGTGGAAAAGGGACTGGCTACACCTTC.

The CDR3 reads CATSRQALNTEAFF. The CDR3 coding sequence is TGTGCCACCAGCAGACAGGCGCTGAACACTGAAGCTTTCTTT. The genes are TRBV15 and TRBJ1-1; D not certain. This CDR3 contains 14 residues. The germline V gene has CDR1 LNHNV and CDR2 YYDKDF (reference sequence). The V end lost 2 bases, the J end lost 0 bases, and 7 bases lay between the germline ends.

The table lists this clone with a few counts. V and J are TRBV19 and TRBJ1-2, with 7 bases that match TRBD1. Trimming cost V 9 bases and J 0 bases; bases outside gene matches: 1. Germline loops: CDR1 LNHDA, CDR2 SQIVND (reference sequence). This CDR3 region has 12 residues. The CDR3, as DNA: TGTGCCAGCGGGACAGCTAACTATGGCTACACCTTC. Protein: CASGTANYGYTF.

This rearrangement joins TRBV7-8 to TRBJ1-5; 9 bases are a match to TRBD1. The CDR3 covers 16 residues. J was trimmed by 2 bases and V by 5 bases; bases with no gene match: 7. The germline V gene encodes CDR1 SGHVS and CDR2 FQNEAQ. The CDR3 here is CASSTQGARGNQPQHF. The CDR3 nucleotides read TGTGCCAGCAGCACACAGGGGGCACGGGGCAATCAGCCCCAGCATTTT.

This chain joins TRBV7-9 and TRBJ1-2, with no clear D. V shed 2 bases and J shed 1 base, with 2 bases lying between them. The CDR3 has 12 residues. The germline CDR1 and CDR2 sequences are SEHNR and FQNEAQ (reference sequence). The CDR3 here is CASSLSNYGYTF. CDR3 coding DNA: TGTGCCAGCAGCTTAAGTAACTATGGCTACACCTTC.

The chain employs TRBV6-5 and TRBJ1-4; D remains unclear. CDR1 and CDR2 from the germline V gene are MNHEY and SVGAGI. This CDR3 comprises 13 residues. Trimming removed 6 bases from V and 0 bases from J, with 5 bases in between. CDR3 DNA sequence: TGTGCCAGCAGAACTGCAACTAATGAAAAACTGTTTTTT. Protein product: CASRTATNEKLFF.

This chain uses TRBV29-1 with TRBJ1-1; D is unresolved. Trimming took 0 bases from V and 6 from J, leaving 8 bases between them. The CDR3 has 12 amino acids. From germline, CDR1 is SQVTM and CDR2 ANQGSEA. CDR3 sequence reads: CSVEEGEAEAFF. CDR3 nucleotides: TGCAGCGTTGAAGAGGGAGAAGCTGAAGCTTTCTTT.

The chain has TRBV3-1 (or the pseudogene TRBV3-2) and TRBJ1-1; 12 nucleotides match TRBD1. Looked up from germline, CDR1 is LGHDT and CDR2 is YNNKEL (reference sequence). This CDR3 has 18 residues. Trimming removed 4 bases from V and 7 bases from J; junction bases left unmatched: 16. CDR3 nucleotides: TGTGCCAGCAGCCGGAGGGCCGGGACAGGGGGCGGGCGGAGTGAAGCTTTCTTT. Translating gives CASSRRAGTGGGRSEAFF.